A single sample is the source of the 22 T cell receptor beta chains below, sequenced in a study of T-cell memory formation after mild COVID-19. TCRdb recomputed calls from the 5' RACE reads with MiXCR, one row per CDR3 protein. This sample has just over 200,000 distinct CDR3 sequences, with 9.5% to 10% found just once. Sequenced sample: PBMCs or a T cell subset sorted from them (not recorded which). The receptors were gathered from a man aged 18-30 years who had mild COVID-19 (a few samples of this study predate the infection). Cell type and time point are not known.

The chain combines TRBV28 with TRBJ1-1, with D maybe TRBD1 (6 bases). The CDR3 consists of 13 residues. The germline V gene encodes CDR1 MDHEN and CDR2 SYDVKM. The CDR3 reads CVSGGHQNTEAFF. CDR3 coding DNA: TGTGTGAGCGGGGGACATCAGAACACTGAAGCTTTCTTT.

This clonotype was seen more than once but under ten times. The rearrangement uses TRBV10-3 and TRBJ1-6; 11 nucleotides align to TRBD1. CDR3 size: 15 residues. The junction had 2 bases not matched to a gene; V was cut back by 0 bases and J by 10 bases. The germline V gene encodes CDR1 ENHRY and CDR2 SYGVKD. The CDR3 here is CAISESGQGGSPLHF. The CDR3 nucleotides are TGTGCCATCAGTGAGTCGGGACAGGGGGGATCACCCCTCCACTTT.

This clonotype was seen more than once but under ten times. The gene calls are TRBV29-1 and TRBJ2-1; weak D call: TRBD1 (6 bases). Trimming pared 7 bases from V and 0 bases from J, leaving 13 bases between. Germline values: CDR1 SQVTM, CDR2 ANQGSEA. CDR3 length equals 14 residues. The CDR3 DNA reads as TGCAGCGAAAACAGGGCGAGCTCCTACAATGAGCAGTTCTTC. Its protein product is CSENRASSYNEQFF.

The V and J genes are TRBV6-6 and TRBJ1-4; D is undetermined. Germline V gene data show CDR1 as MNHNY and CDR2 as SVGAGI (reference sequence). Trimming took 4 bases from V and 7 from J, leaving 16 bases between them. The CDR3 runs to 15 residues. CDR3 sequence reads: CASSSPVLRGEKLFF. CDR3 sequence (DNA): TGTGCCAGCAGTTCCCCAGTCCTCAGAGGTGAAAAACTGTTTTTT.

The rearrangement links TRBV3-1 to TRBJ1-1; D not certain. The CDR3 consists of 14 residues. The germline V gene has CDR1 LGHDT and CDR2 YNNKEL (reference sequence). V was trimmed by 5 bases and J by 1 base, leaving 11 bases between them. The CDR3 here is CASSRALGNTEAFF. DNA of the CDR3: TGTGCCAGCAGCAGGGCCTTGGGGAACACTGAAGCTTTCTTT.

The V call is TRBV6-6, the J call TRBJ2-7, with TRBD2 matching over 7 bases. The V gene's germline CDR1 is MNHNY and CDR2 SVGAGI (reference sequence). V trimming: 0 bases; J trimming: 4 bases; junction bases outside the gene matches: 12. This CDR3 contains 17 residues. The CDR3 region has the DNA TGTGCCAGCAGTTACTCGCGGGGTCTAGCGGCGCAATACGAGCAGTACTTC. Translated, it gives CASSYSRGLAAQYEQYF.

The chain has TRBV15 and TRBJ2-1; D possibly corresponds to TRBD1 (6 bases). Per germline, CDR1 LNHNV and CDR2 YYDKDF (reference sequence). The CDR3 is 17 residues long. Trimming took 0 bases from V and 0 from J, leaving 12 bases between them. The chain's CDR3 is CATSRDRDTSSYNEQFF. The CDR3 DNA reads as TGTGCCACCAGCAGAGATCGGGACACTAGCTCCTACAATGAGCAGTTCTTC. Variable domain in full (rest from reference TRBV15 and TRBJ2-1): DAMVIQNPRYQVTQFGKPVTLSCSQTLNHNVMYWYQQKSSQAPKLLFHYYDKDFNNEADTPDNFQSRRPNTSFCFLDIRSPGLGDTAMYLCATSRDRDTSSYNEQFFGPGTRLTVL.

This clonotype was detected once. CDR3 nucleotides: TGTGCCAGCAGTGGCCCCCTGGTCCAAGAGACCCAGTACTTC. It is translated as CASSGPLVQETQYF. This chain connects TRBV28 to TRBJ2-5; D remains unclear. With 5 bases removed from V and 1 base from J, the gap between germline ends came to 11 bases. The CDR3 runs 14 residues. Germline values: CDR1 MDHEN, CDR2 SYDVKM.

This clonotype was counted many times. This chain joins TRBV20-1 and TRBJ2-3, with TRBD1 identical over 7 bases. V was pared by 2 bases and J by 2 bases, with 13 bases of the junction left unmatched. Per the germline V gene, CDR1 is DFQATT and CDR2 is SNEGSKA (reference sequence). This CDR3 has 17 residues. This CDR3 is CSARPRQGLGNTDTQYF. The CDR3 bases are TGCAGTGCTAGACCTCGACAGGGTTTGGGCAACACAGATACGCAGTATTTT.

V and J are TRBV20-1 and TRBJ1-2; no firm D call. This CDR3 is built from 12 residues. CDR1 DFQATT and CDR2 SNEGSKA come from the germline V gene (reference sequence). The ends were cut back, 3 bases at V and 4 bases at J, with 9 bases in the middle. This CDR3 reads CSARAFLYGYTF. CDR3 nucleotide sequence: TGCAGTGCTAGGGCCTTTCTCTATGGCTACACCTTC.

The table lists this clonotype with many counts. This chain uses TRBV9 with TRBJ2-4; D is perhaps TRBD1 or TRBD2 (6 bases each). The CDR3 loop spans 15 amino acids. V shed 0 bases and J shed 8 bases, with 15 bases lying between them. Per germline, CDR1 SGDLS and CDR2 YYNGEE. CDR3 nucleotide sequence: TGTGCCAGCAGCGTAGCTTCCGGGGGCCTGGACATTCAGTACTTC. Protein product: CASSVASGGLDIQYF. Drawing the rest from reference TRBV9 and TRBJ2-4, the complete variable domain is DSGVTQTPKHLITATGQRVTLRCSPRSGDLSVYWYQQSLDQGLQFLIQYYNGEERAKGNILERFSAQQFPDLHSELNLSSLELGDSALYFCASSVASGGLDIQYFGAGTRLSVL.

This clonotype showed up just a few times. The J gene is TRBJ2-7, the V gene TRBV20-1, with a tentative D call TRBD1 (5 bases). Trimming took off 6 bases at V and 2 bases at J, with 17 bases between the two ends. The germline gives CDR1 DFQATT, CDR2 SNEGSKA (reference sequence). There are 14 residues in the CDR3. The CDR3 sequence is CSARAPDGTYEQYV. CDR3 nucleotide sequence: TGCAGTGCCAGGGCCCCGGACGGAACCTACGAGCAGTACGTC.

This clonotype was observed a few times. The V and J genes are TRBV5-4 and TRBJ2-3; 7 bases fit TRBD2. The CDR3 is 14 residues long. Losses at the gene ends were 0 bases for V and 6 bases for J; bases not matched to a gene: 4. Looked up from germline, CDR1 is SGHNT and CDR2 is YYREEE (reference sequence). This CDR3 is CASSLDPGGDTQYF. DNA for the CDR3: TGTGCCAGCAGCTTGGACCCCGGGGGGGATACGCAGTATTTT. The full variable domain, its missing parts supplied by reference TRBV5-4 and TRBJ2-3, is ETGVTQSPTHLIKTRGQQVTLRCSSQSGHNTVSWYQQALGQGPQFIFQYYREEENGRGNFPPRFSGLQFPNYSSELNVNALELDDSALYLCASSLDPGGDTQYFGPGTRLTVL.

This clonotype was observed a few times. This sequence joins TRBV9 and TRBJ2-1, with 10 nucleotides matching TRBD2. The CDR3 runs 16 residues. The junction had 6 bases not matched to a gene; V was cut back by 4 bases and J by 2 bases. Germline loops: CDR1 SGDLS, CDR2 YYNGEE. CDR3 sequence reads: CASSSPGTSAYNEQFF. The CDR3 DNA sequence: TGTGCCAGCAGCTCCCCCGGGACTAGCGCCTACAATGAGCAGTTCTTC.

This clonotype was recorded only once. The rearrangement links TRBV28 to TRBJ1-1, with unresolved D. Per germline, CDR1 MDHEN and CDR2 SYDVKM. V was trimmed by 2 bases and J by 9 bases, leaving 7 bases between them. This CDR3 is built from 11 residues. The CDR3 protein is CASSLRAQAFF. The CDR3, as DNA: TGTGCCAGCAGTTTACGGGCCCAAGCTTTCTTT.

This clonotype occurred a few times. V and J are TRBV6-2 or TRBV6-3 and TRBJ1-5; 9 positions agree with TRBD1. Germline CDR1 is MNHEY and CDR2 is SVGEGT. Trimming removed 7 bases from V and 4 bases from J; junction bases left unmatched: 5. The CDR3 runs 14 residues. This chain's CDR3 is CASTRQGGNQPQHF. CDR3 DNA: TGTGCCAGCACCCGACAGGGGGGGAATCAGCCCCAGCATTTT.

A note on this clonotype: Compared with germline, one end of the junction differs, possibly owing to a read error. CDR3 amino acids: CDSSQDARDTQYF. CDR3 nucleotides: TGTGACAGCAGCCAAGATGCTAGGGATACGCAGTATTTT. The V gene is TRBV4-2, the J gene TRBJ2-3; D not certain. CDR1 is LGHNA, CDR2 YNFKEQ, per germline. This CDR3 is built from 13 residues.

This clonotype appeared a few times. Here the CDR3 reads CASVLEGKRTEAFF. CDR3 coding DNA: TGTGCCAGCGTCTTGGAGGGTAAGAGGACTGAAGCTTTCTTT. The chain carries TRBV7-2 and TRBJ1-1, with D hard to call. Germline CDR1 reads SGHTA; CDR2 reads FQGNSA. This CDR3 has 14 residues. V was shortened by 8 bases and J by 5 bases, with 18 bases between the two germline ends.

This clonotype was found a few times. The chain recombines TRBV5-1 with TRBJ2-1, with 7 nucleotides matching TRBD1. J was trimmed by 5 bases and V by 4 bases; bases with no gene match: 6. CDR1 is SGHRS and CDR2 is YFSETQ in the germline V gene. The length of the CDR3 is 14 residues. The CDR3 DNA reads TGCGCCAGCAGCCCCCTCACAGGGGACAATGAGCAGTTCTTC. Protein product: CASSPLTGDNEQFF.

The chain joins TRBV6-5 to TRBJ2-7, with D possibly TRBD1 on 5 matching bases. Trimming shortened V by 5 bases and J by 3 bases, and 14 bases separated the two germline ends. The CDR3 spans 14 residues. Germline V gene data show CDR1 as MNHEY and CDR2 as SVGAGI. The CDR3 is CASSKTVKIYEQYF. The DNA for the CDR3 is TGTGCCAGCAGTAAGACAGTAAAAATCTACGAGCAGTACTTC.

This clonotype turned up a few times. The V call is TRBV5-1, the J call TRBJ2-1, with TRBD2 matching 10 bases. The CDR3 is 16 amino acids. Trimming cost V 0 bases and J 8 bases; bases outside gene matches: 8. Germline V gene data show CDR1 as SGHRS and CDR2 as YFSETQ. The CDR3 loop is CASSLERGGPSHEQFF. As DNA, the CDR3 is TGCGCCAGCAGCTTGGAGCGGGGGGGCCCGTCTCATGAGCAGTTCTTC.

This clonotype was observed a few times. The V call is TRBV5-4, the J call TRBJ2-3; D is unclear. Germline CDR1 reads SGHNT; CDR2 reads YYREEE (reference sequence). This CDR3 contains 12 residues. V was pared by 4 bases and J by 6 bases, with 9 bases between. In DNA, the CDR3 is TGTGCCAGCAGCCTGCCCCAGGATACGCAGTATTTT. Translated, it gives CASSLPQDTQYF.